This entry lists 15 T cell receptor beta chains sequenced from one sample in a study of T cells in Graves' hyperthyroidism and ophthalmopathy. Using RNA transcripts as the source, TCR beta CDR3 regions were amplified. Initially, a first-round RT-PCR of the TCR CDR3 employed the HTBI primer set. One entry per CDR3 protein, called by TCRdb with MiXCR from the multiplex PCR reads. The sample comprises under 350,000 distinct CDR3 sequences, roughly a fifth of which are singletons, and about 50% rests with the top ten. The sample comprised blood. The origin of the receptors is a woman aged 45-65 years with Graves' hyperthyroidism.

This clonotype came up many times. V gene TRBV20-1 combines with J gene TRBJ1-3; D unclear. Germline loops: CDR1 DFQATT, CDR2 SNEGSKA (reference sequence). The CDR3 sequence is 13 residues long. The V and J ends lost 5 bases and 0 bases respectively, with 8 bases between them. The CDR3 DNA reads as TGCAGTGCTCCCAGGAGCTCTGGAAACACCATATATTTT. It is translated as CSAPRSSGNTIYF.

This clonotype occurred many times. The chain uses TRBV6-1 and TRBJ2-1, with 9 bases aligning to TRBD2. Trimming at V came to 5 bases and at J to 4 bases, leaving 6 bases not matched to a gene. This CDR3 has 15 amino acids. Germline V lookup: CDR1 MNHNS, CDR2 SASEGT. The CDR3 DNA is TGTGCCAGCAGTACCGGGACTAGCCTATACAATGAGCAGTTCTTC. This gives the protein CASSTGTSLYNEQFF.

This clonotype was found many times. The chain joins TRBV20-1 to TRBJ1-2; no definite D call. The CDR3 length is 11 residues. The ends were cut back, 5 bases at V and 7 bases at J, with 11 bases in the middle. Germline CDR1 DFQATT, CDR2 SNEGSKA (reference sequence). The CDR3 coding sequence is TGCAGTGCTGGGGTGGAGGGTGGCTACACCTTC. Translating it yields CSAGVEGGYTF.

This chain links TRBV19 with TRBJ1-3; D remains ambiguous. CDR3 length equals 16 residues. Trimming took off 7 bases at V and 4 bases at J, with 20 bases between the two ends. Germline V CDR1 and CDR2: LNHDA, SQIVND (reference sequence). CDR3 residues: CASTPLPGIAGNTIYF. The CDR3 nucleotides read TGTGCCAGTACTCCACTGCCGGGGATCGCAGGAAACACCATATATTTT. Using reference TRBV19 and TRBJ1-3 for the parts outside the CDR3, the full variable domain is DGGITQSPKYLFRKEGQNVTLSCEQNLNHDAMYWYRQDPGQGLRLIYYSQIVNDFQKGDIAEGYSVSREKKESFPLTVTSAQKNPTAFYLCASTPLPGIAGNTIYFGEGSWLTVV.

This clonotype was seen at least ten times. This chain connects TRBV30 to TRBJ1-2; D is uncertain. The CDR3 is 13 residues long. Trimming stripped 0 bases from V and 5 bases from J, with 10 bases between. Germline CDR1 reads GTSNPN; CDR2 reads SVGIG (reference sequence). CDR3 nucleotide sequence: TGTGCCTGGAGTGTAGCCGAAGGTTATGGCTACACCTTC. It encodes CAWSVAEGYGYTF.

In this sample, this clonotype turned up many times. The genes are TRBV10-3 and TRBJ2-5; no definite D call. Per the germline V gene, CDR1 is ENHRY and CDR2 is SYGVKD. The V end was cut by 0 bases, the J end by 2 bases, with 10 bases between. The CDR3 is made up of 15 amino acids. The CDR3 loop reads CAISESVIRQETQYF. The CDR3, as DNA: TGTGCCATCAGTGAGTCTGTTATTCGGCAAGAGACCCAGTACTTC.

In this sample, this clonotype turned up many times. V and J are TRBV27 and TRBJ1-6; D ambiguous. Between the trimmed V and J ends, which lost 1 base and 10 bases, there was a span of 8 bases. The germline gives CDR1 MNHEY, CDR2 SMNVEV (reference sequence). There are 13 residues in the CDR3. CDR3 nucleotide sequence: TGTGCCAGCAGTTTATTGGACGACTCACCCCTCCACTTT. Translating gives CASSLLDDSPLHF.

This clonotype was seen repeatedly, ten times or more. This sequence joins TRBV28 and TRBJ1-2, with D tentatively TRBD1 (5 bases). Trimming pared 3 bases from V and 3 bases from J, leaving 14 bases between. CDR1 is MDHEN, CDR2 SYDVKM, per germline. The CDR3 is 15 amino acids. This CDR3 reads CASSFEGKLDYGYTF. The CDR3 DNA follows: TGTGCCAGCAGTTTTGAGGGGAAATTGGACTATGGCTACACCTTC.

The rearrangement joins TRBV4-1 to TRBJ1-2; D may be TRBD1 (6 bases). Germline V gene sequence: CDR1 MGHRA, CDR2 YSYEKL. V dropped 2 bases and J dropped 7 bases, with 14 bases sitting between them. The CDR3 is made up of 14 amino acids. The CDR3 DNA follows: TGCGCCAGCAGCCAACCGGGGGGGGCTCGTGGCTACACCTTC. This encodes CASSQPGGARGYTF.

This sequence joins TRBV7-3 and TRBJ2-1; the match to TRBD1 covers 8 bases. Trimming took 5 bases from V and 8 from J; bases not matched to a gene: 8. The length of the CDR3 is 14 residues. Germline-derived CDR1 and CDR2 are SGHTA and FQGTGA. The CDR3 region has the DNA TGTGCCAGCAGCGTACAGGGGGGAATTGATGAGCAGTTCTTC. Amino acids: CASSVQGGIDEQFF. The complete variable domain, with remaining parts taken from reference TRBV7-3 and TRBJ2-1, reads GAGVSQTPSNKVTEKGKYVELRCDPISGHTALYWYRQSLGQGPEFLIYFQGTGAADDSGLPNDRFFAVRPEGSVSTLKIQRTERGDSAVYLCASSVQGGIDEQFFGPGTRLTVL.

The chain employs TRBV2 and TRBJ1-1; tentative D call: TRBD1 (5 bases). Germline V gene data show CDR1 as SNHLY and CDR2 as FYNNEI. This CDR3 region has 15 residues. Between the trimmed V and J ends, which lost 6 bases and 3 bases, there was a span of 17 bases. CDR3 sequence: CASSLWHGAYTEAFF. The CDR3 nucleotides read TGTGCCAGCAGCTTATGGCACGGGGCGTACACTGAAGCTTTCTTT.

A few counts support this clonotype. The chain has TRBV14 and TRBJ1-1; TRBD1 agrees at 9 bases. Germline CDR1 reads SGHDN; CDR2 reads FVKESK. The J segment lost 4 bases and the V segment lost 5 bases, leaving 5 bases of the junction unmatched. There are 14 residues in the CDR3. The CDR3 protein is CASSKQGALTEAFF. The CDR3 DNA reads TGTGCCAGCAGCAAACAGGGGGCTCTCACTGAAGCTTTCTTT.

This clonotype was seen repeatedly, ten times or more. This chain links TRBV28 with TRBJ2-3, with a tentative D call TRBD1 (6 bases). The CDR3 totals 17 residues. Trimming left V 6 bases short and J 0 bases short, with 19 bases between. CDR1 and CDR2 from the germline V gene are MDHEN and SYDVKM. This CDR3 is CASRNPGQTTSTDTQYF. CDR3 nucleotides: TGTGCCAGCAGAAACCCGGGACAAACTACTAGCACAGATACGCAGTATTTT.

This clonotype was observed many times. The chain is built from TRBV7-8 and TRBJ2-7, with 8 positions matching TRBD1. The J segment lost 4 bases and the V segment lost 2 bases, leaving 7 bases of the junction unmatched. Germline V gene lookup returns CDR1 SGHVS and CDR2 FQNEAQ. This CDR3 spans 15 amino acids. In DNA, the CDR3 is TGTGCCAGCAGCTTAACGTCAGGACAGGGTTACGAGCAGTACTTC. Translation gives CASSLTSGQGYEQYF.

A note on this clonotype: This clone may be a read error of a much larger clone one base away. The chain has TRBV2 and TRBJ2-6; 8 bases match TRBD1. CDR1 and CDR2 from the germline V gene are SNHLY and FYNNEI. This CDR3 region has 17 residues. CDR3 coding DNA: TGTGCCAGCAGTGGGGACAGGCTTAGCTCTGGGGCCAACGTCCCGACTTTC. Translation gives CASSGDRLSSGANVPTF.